This is a list of T cell receptor beta chains from one sample in a study of control samples from healthy donors and cancer patients. Method: immunoSEQ multiplex PCR; TCRdb's copy keeps in-frame clones and lacks some. The sample has fewer than 150,000 clones; approximately 90% are singletons. Material for sequencing was blood. Receptors originate from a woman under 30 in good health. Both conserved end residues are part of each CDR3. A D gene is named only where the DNA matches it firmly. Only part of the rows carry a size: once, few, many, or a class if the clone is expanded.

V gene	J gene	clone size	D gene	CDR3 DNA	CDR3 protein
TRBV21-1	TRBJ1-3	NA	NA	TGTGCCAGCAGCGTGCGGGACACCCACTCTGGAAACACCATATATTTT	CASSVRDTHSGNTIYF
TRBV2	TRBJ1-2	NA	TRBD1	TGTGCCAGAACAGGGGAGGATAACTATGGCTACACCTTC	CARTGEDNYGYTF
TRBV28	TRBJ2-1	NA	TRBD2	TGTGCCAGCATTCAATACGGGACTAGCGGCCATGAGCAGTTCTTC	CASIQYGTSGHEQFF
TRBV7-9	TRBJ2-2	NA	NA	TGTGCCAGCAGCTTGTACGCGAACACCGGGGAGCTGTTTTTT	CASSLYANTGELFF
TRBV5-5	TRBJ1-1	NA	NA	TGTGCCAGCAGCGTCATGCAGGACACTGAAGCTTTCTTT	CASSVMQDTEAFF
TRBV7-2	TRBJ2-2	NA	TRBD2	TGTGCCAGCAGCTTTATACCGGGGGGGACCGGGGAGCTGTTTTTT	CASSFIPGGTGELFF
TRBV5-1	TRBJ2-6	once	NA	TGCGCCAGCAGCTTTCAGGGGCCCATCCCTTCTGGGGCCAACGTCCTGACTTTC	CASSFQGPIPSGANVLTF
TRBV19	TRBJ1-4	NA	TRBD1	TGTGCCAGTAGTATTGGTCTCGTCGCAGGGGGGAATGAAAAACTGTTTTTT	CASSIGLVAGGNEKLFF
TRBV5-4	TRBJ2-1	NA	TRBD2	TGTGCCAGCAGCCCTGGACTAGCGGATTTATACAATGAGCAGTTCTTC	CASSPGLADLYNEQFF
TRBV18	TRBJ2-2	NA	TRBD2	TGTGCCAGCTCACGACAGGGACTAGCCTGGAACACCGGGGAGCTGTTTTTT	CASSRQGLAWNTGELFF
TRBV6-5	TRBJ1-1	NA	TRBD1	TGTGCCAGCAGTTACGACAGGGTGGACACTGAAGCTTTCTTT	CASSYDRVDTEAFF
TRBV7-9	TRBJ2-3	NA	TRBD2	TGTGCCAGCATCCGTAGCGGGAGATCGGCAGATACGCAGTATTTT	CASIRSGRSADTQYF
TRBV30	TRBJ1-2	once	NA	TGTGCCTGGATTACGGAAGATCCCTATGGCTACACCTTC	CAWITEDPYGYTF
TRBV7-9	TRBJ2-1	NA	NA	TGTGCCAGCAGCTTATCTGGCAGGGGATGGGAATACAATGAGCAGTTCTTC	CASSLSGRGWEYNEQFF
TRBV10-3	TRBJ1-1	NA	NA	TGTGCCATCAGCCGAGCGAACACTGAAGCTTTCTTT	CAISRANTEAFF
TRBV5-1	TRBJ2-2	NA	TRBD2	TGCGCCAGCAGCCCCGCGGGACTAGCGGGAGCAAACACCGGGGAGCTGTTTTTT	CASSPAGLAGANTGELFF
TRBV2	TRBJ1-5	NA	NA	TGTGCCAGCATGGATACAGGGCCCGGGCAGCCCCAGCATTTT	CASMDTGPGQPQHF
TRBV19	TRBJ2-7	NA	TRBD1	TGTGCCACTGGACAGGGAGGAATGGGGCAGTACTTC	CATGQGGMGQYF
TRBV4-3	TRBJ1-2	few	TRBD1	TGCGCCAGCAGCCAAGAATTACAGGGGGCGGGAGGCTACACCTTC	CASSQELQGAGGYTF
TRBV28	TRBJ2-3	NA	NA	TGTGCCAGCAGTTATATCGACAAACCGAGCACAGATACGCAGTATTTT	CASSYIDKPSTDTQYF
TRBV12-5	TRBJ2-2	NA	NA	TGTGCTAGTGGTTTGGTAGGAGGGCAGGACACCGGGGAGCTGTTTTTT	CASGLVGGQDTGELFF
TRBV12-3/TRBV12-4	TRBJ2-7	NA	NA	TGTGCCAGCAGCCGCGACGGCGAGCAGTACTTC	CASSRDGEQYF
TRBV28	TRBJ2-3	NA	TRBD1	TGTGCCAGCAGTTCACACACCGGGACAGACGGCACAGATACGCAGTATTTT	CASSSHTGTDGTDTQYF
TRBV7-2	TRBJ1-2	NA	NA	TGTGCCAGCAACCCAAGGGTCACGGCCTATGGCTACACCTTC	CASNPRVTAYGYTF
TRBV27	TRBJ1-1	NA	TRBD1	TGTGCCAGCAGTCCTTGGCAGGGGGTGTGGAACACTGAAGCTTTCTTT	CASSPWQGVWNTEAFF
TRBV2	TRBJ2-2	once	NA	TGTGCCAGCAGTGAAATTAGCACCGGGGAGCTGTTTTTT	CASSEISTGELFF
TRBV5-1	TRBJ2-5	NA	TRBD1	TGCGCCAGCAGCCCGGACAGGGGTCCCTCCCAAGAGACCCAGTACTTC	CASSPDRGPSQETQYF
TRBV3-1/TRBV3-2	TRBJ2-1	NA	TRBD2	TGTGCCAGCAGCCAAGGAGGAGCGGGAAAATACAATGAGCAGTTCTTC	CASSQGGAGKYNEQFF
TRBV27	TRBJ2-1	NA	TRBD2	TGTGCCAGCAGCTCGACGCGGGGGGTCTCCTACTACAATGAGCAGTTCTTC	CASSSTRGVSYYNEQFF